This TCR beta chain derives from a study of CD8 T cells in ankylosing spondylitis. Regarding the study as a whole: With a CD8+ phenotype, disease-linked clones were relatively rare in peripheral blood. Within ankylosing spondylitis blood, a TCR beta motif made up of several highly homologous variants appeared to be characteristic. A subset of motif variants has previously been described in the synovial fluid and blood of reactive arthritis.

In the case of this clonotype: The antigen remains undetermined.

The germline V gene has CDR1 DFQATT and CDR2 SNEGSKA (reference sequence). This CDR3 spans 16 amino acids. With V trimmed by 4 bases and J by 5 bases, 7 bases remained unmatched. TCRdb reprocessed the 5' RACE reads with MiXCR, giving one entry per CDR3 protein. The sample carries approximately 220,000 distinct CDR3 sequences, 20% to 30% recorded once. The V gene is TRBV20-1, the J gene TRBJ2-3, with TRBD2 identical over 15 bases. Sequenced material: blood, either unsorted or a sorted T cell fraction (not recorded which). This TCR derives from a male donor with ankylosing spondylitis or in good health (not recorded which). The DNA of the CDR3 is TGCAGTGCTACCGGACTAGCGGGAGGGCCTAGAGATACGCAGTATTTT. Translated, it gives CSATGLAGGPRDTQYF.